This T cell receptor beta chain is from a study of technical replicates of blood from several donors. With 0 bases clipped from V and 5 bases from J, the junction kept 7 bases outside the gene matches. This CDR3 is 15 amino acids long. CDR1 LNHDA and CDR2 SQIVND come from the germline V gene (reference sequence). TCRdb's copy holds only in-frame clones and misses some; the assay was immunoSEQ multiplex PCR. This table holds just over 70,000 clones, over 85% found once. Sequencing was carried out using T cells isolated from PBMCs. This sequence joins TRBV19 and TRBJ2-7; 7 positions match TRBD2. The origin of this receptor is a human donor in good health. CDR3 sequence: CASSIDSLAVNEQYF. DNA for the CDR3: TGTGCCAGTAGTATAGATAGCCTAGCGGTTAACGAGCAGTACTTC.